Listed here are 32 T cell receptor beta chains from one sample, sequenced in a study of T cells in Graves' hyperthyroidism and ophthalmopathy. The source material, RNA transcripts, was used to amplify TCR beta CDR3 regions. Primed by the HTBI set, a first-round RT-PCR was run on the TCR CDR3. TCRdb passed the multiplex PCR reads through MiXCR, listing each CDR3 protein once. The table includes under 400,000 distinct CDR3 sequences, 15% to 20% detected once. Sequencing was carried out using blood. These receptor sequences come from a woman aged 40 to 50 with Graves' ophthalmopathy.

In this sample, this clonotype turned up many times. The chain employs TRBV30 and TRBJ1-1, with D unclear. Trimming cost V 1 base and J 4 bases, with 10 bases left between them. From germline, CDR1 is GTSNPN and CDR2 SVGIG (reference sequence). The CDR3 has 13 amino acids. The CDR3: CAWSEVVSTEAFF. In nucleotides, the CDR3 is TGTGCCTGGAGTGAGGTGGTGAGCACTGAAGCTTTCTTT.

V gene TRBV29-1 combines with J gene TRBJ2-7; the D call may be TRBD1 or TRBD2 (7 bases each). In germline, CDR1 is SQVTM, CDR2 ANQGSEA. V lost 5 bases and J lost 1, with 21 bases in between. The CDR3 has 16 residues. The CDR3 bases are TGCAGCGTTTTCCAAACACAGGGGAGGGGTTCCTACGAGCAGTACTTC. The encoded protein is CSVFQTQGRGSYEQYF.

This clonotype was observed at least ten times. The chain is built from TRBV12-3 or TRBV12-4 and TRBJ2-5; 7 bases are shared with TRBD2. The CDR3 is 13 residues long. J lost 5 bases, V lost 5 bases, and 5 bases had no gene match. The CDR3 here is CASSNPRGETQYF. The CDR3 DNA follows: TGTGCCAGCAGTAACCCGCGGGGGGAGACCCAGTACTTC.

This clonotype was picked up many times. The chain employs TRBV28 and TRBJ2-2; 10 nucleotides align to TRBD2. The CDR3 contains 15 residues. Germline trimming cut 6 bases from V and 4 bases from J; bases unmatched to any gene: 5. Per germline, CDR1 MDHEN and CDR2 SYDVKM. The DNA of the CDR3 is TGTGCCAGCAGGCCATCTAGCGGGGGCACCGGGGAGCTGTTTTTT. Translated: CASRPSSGGTGELFF.

Many counts were recorded for this clonotype. The rearrangement links TRBV2 to TRBJ1-1; possibly TRBD1 for D (5 bases). Looked up from germline, CDR1 is SNHLY and CDR2 is FYNNEI. V was cut by 2 bases and J by 2 bases, with 9 bases left in between. This CDR3 spans 14 amino acids. The CDR3 sequence: CASSEMGVNTEAFF. DNA for the CDR3: TGTGCCAGCAGTGAAATGGGGGTCAACACTGAAGCTTTCTTT.

This clonotype was detected many times. V gene TRBV20-1 combines with J gene TRBJ2-3; 9 bases are a match to TRBD2. The CDR3 sequence is 15 residues long. Per the germline V gene, CDR1 is DFQATT and CDR2 is SNEGSKA (reference sequence). Losses at the gene ends were 1 base for V and 6 bases for J; bases not matched to a gene: 8. The CDR3 loop reads CSARGVLAGRDTQYF. Written as DNA, the CDR3 is TGCAGTGCTAGAGGGGTCCTAGCGGGAAGGGATACGCAGTATTTT.

The chain couples TRBV10-3 to TRBJ2-7; maybe TRBD2 (7 bases). The CDR3 is 15 residues long. Trimming took off 6 bases at V and 2 bases at J, with 17 bases between the two ends. Germline V CDR1 and CDR2: ENHRY, SYGVKD. CDR3 in DNA: TGTGCCATCAGCTCAGTAGGGGGGGTCCCCTACGAGCAGTACTTC. Translation: CAISSVGGVPYEQYF.

This clonotype was seen many times. The rearrangement links TRBV6-1 to TRBJ1-1; a weak D match, TRBD1 (6 bases). Germline CDR1 and CDR2: MNHNS and SASEGT. V shed 5 bases and J shed 5 bases, with 15 bases lying between them. This CDR3 region has 14 residues. Here the CDR3 reads CASSPQGGGTEAFF. CDR3 bases: TGTGCCAGCAGTCCACAGGGAGGGGGTACTGAAGCTTTCTTT.

The rearrangement joins TRBV6-1 to TRBJ2-7; D is perhaps TRBD2 (6 bases). CDR1 is MNHNS and CDR2 is SASEGT in the germline V gene. V lost 7 bases and J lost 2, with 15 bases in between. CDR3 length: 14 amino acids. CDR3 in amino acids: CASTDGRGPYEQYF. The CDR3 DNA reads as TGTGCCAGCACCGATGGGCGGGGACCCTACGAGCAGTACTTC.

This clonotype came up many times. V gene TRBV30 combines with J gene TRBJ1-2; D call uncertain. Trimming removed 0 bases from V and 3 bases from J, with 14 bases in between. CDR3 length: 15 amino acids. The germline V gene encodes CDR1 GTSNPN and CDR2 SVGIG (reference sequence). Here the CDR3 reads CAWSVMERRHYGYTF. The CDR3 DNA sequence: TGTGCCTGGAGTGTAATGGAGCGCAGACACTATGGCTACACCTTC.

The table lists this clonotype with many counts. V gene TRBV4-3 combines with J gene TRBJ2-7, with 10 bases matching TRBD2. The CDR3 runs 15 residues. V shed 0 bases, J shed 6 bases, and the junction held 5 bases outside the gene matches. CDR1 and CDR2 (germline): LGHNA, YSLEER. CDR3 sequence (DNA): TGCGCCAGCAGCCAAGAGGCTAGCGGGAGCCCCGAGCAGTACTTC. This gives the protein CASSQEASGSPEQYF.

This clonotype showed up many times. This sequence joins TRBV27 and TRBJ1-5; tentatively, D is TRBD1 (6 bases). This CDR3 contains 14 residues. Germline CDR1 MNHEY, CDR2 SMNVEV (reference sequence). Deletions cut 6 bases from V and 7 bases from J, with 16 bases between. The CDR3 spells CASRDNRVGQPQHF. The CDR3 nucleotides are TGTGCCAGCAGAGATAACAGGGTAGGGCAGCCCCAGCATTTT.

This clonotype was detected ten times or more. The chain couples TRBV5-1 to TRBJ1-1; 7 nucleotides match TRBD1. This CDR3 comprises 14 residues. CDR1 and CDR2 from the germline V gene are SGHRS and YFSETQ. Trimming at V came to 2 bases and at J to 4 bases, leaving 5 bases not matched to a gene. Here the CDR3 DNA reads TGCGCCAGCAGCTTTTACAGGGGAACCACTGAAGCTTTCTTT. This gives the protein CASSFYRGTTEAFF.

This clonotype showed up many times. The V gene is TRBV28, the J gene TRBJ2-7; tentatively, D is TRBD2 (6 bases). Trimming left V 6 bases short and J 2 bases short, with 14 bases between. Germline lookup yields CDR1 MDHEN and CDR2 SYDVKM. The CDR3 runs to 14 residues. Here the CDR3 reads CASSGGTQTYEQYF. For the CDR3, the DNA is TGTGCCAGCAGCGGTGGGACTCAAACCTACGAGCAGTACTTC.

J is TRBJ2-3 and V is TRBV28, with 7 bases fitting TRBD2. CDR1 MDHEN and CDR2 SYDVKM come from the germline V gene. The CDR3 has 15 residues. V lost 4 bases to trimming and J lost 1 base; unmatched junction nucleotides: 5. The CDR3 loop is CASSSPAGGTDTQYF. As DNA, the CDR3 is TGTGCCAGCAGTTCACCTGCGGGGGGCACAGATACGCAGTATTTT.

This clonotype occurred many times. The chain has TRBV19 and TRBJ1-1, with D hard to call. The CDR3 is 13 amino acids. V shed 5 bases and J shed 3 bases, with 10 bases lying between them. The V gene's germline CDR1 is LNHDA and CDR2 SQIVND (reference sequence). CDR3 protein: CASSGRVDTEAFF. The DNA for the CDR3 is TGTGCCAGTAGTGGACGGGTTGACACTGAAGCTTTCTTT.

The CDR3 nucleotides are TGTGCCAGCAGTGAGACTAGTCGGCACCAGACCCAGTACTTC. It codes for CASSETSRHQTQYF. This chain uses TRBV6-1 with TRBJ2-5; the D gene is possibly TRBD2 (6 bases). The CDR3 is made up of 14 amino acids. V lost 3 bases and J 6 bases, leaving 14 bases between the germline ends. The germline V gene has CDR1 MNHNS and CDR2 SASEGT.

The chain links TRBV27 to TRBJ1-6; 7 nucleotides line up with TRBD1. Germline V gives CDR1 MNHEY, CDR2 SMNVEV (reference sequence). This CDR3 contains 14 residues. V was clipped by 4 bases and J by 5 bases; unmatched bases: 2. For the CDR3, the DNA is TGTGCCAGCAGTTCGGGACAGCATAATTCACCCCTCCACTTT. Encoded protein: CASSSGQHNSPLHF.

In this sample, this clonotype turned up many times. This sequence joins TRBV6-1 and TRBJ1-5; weak D call: TRBD1 (5 bases). The CDR3 consists of 17 residues. The germline V gene has CDR1 MNHNS and CDR2 SASEGT. V was trimmed by 2 bases and J by 1 base, leaving 15 bases between them. CDR3 DNA: TGTGCCAGCAGTGAATTGGGGGGGATTCGGAGCAATCAGCCCCAGCATTTT. Amino acid sequence: CASSELGGIRSNQPQHF.

The sample holds many counts of this clonotype. This chain links TRBV6-5 with TRBJ2-7, with a possible D match to TRBD2 (6 bases). The CDR3 contains 16 residues. Trimming shortened V by 0 bases and J by 2 bases, and 14 bases separated the two germline ends. From germline, CDR1 is MNHEY and CDR2 SVGAGI. The CDR3 DNA is TGTGCCAGCAGTTACTCGATCCCTAGCGAGACCTACGAGCAGTACTTC. This encodes CASSYSIPSETYEQYF.

The chain employs TRBV6-2 or TRBV6-3 and TRBJ1-5, with D tentatively TRBD1 (5 bases). Germline lookup yields CDR1 MNHEY and CDR2 SVGEGT. This CDR3 contains 14 residues. Trimming stripped 6 bases from V and 0 bases from J, with 9 bases between. Here the CDR3 reads CASSRVNSNQPQHF. The CDR3 DNA sequence: TGTGCCAGCAGCAGGGTCAATAGCAATCAGCCCCAGCATTTT.

The chain links TRBV7-3 to TRBJ2-5, with no clear D. V was trimmed by 0 bases and J by 7 bases, leaving 9 bases between them. Germline V lookup: CDR1 SGHTA, CDR2 FQGTGA. CDR3 length equals 13 residues. CDR3 sequence reads: CASSLTAVGTQYF. Here the CDR3 DNA reads TGTGCCAGCAGCTTAACAGCAGTCGGGACCCAGTACTTC.

The chain uses TRBV6-1 and TRBJ1-5; 7 bases are shared with TRBD1. Losses at the gene ends were 4 bases for V and 0 bases for J; bases not matched to a gene: 6. Per germline, CDR1 MNHNS and CDR2 SASEGT. The CDR3 length is 16 residues. For the CDR3, the DNA is TGTGCCAGCAGTGGCGGGACAGATCATAGCAATCAGCCCCAGCATTTT. This translates into CASSGGTDHSNQPQHF.

This clonotype was observed at least ten times. The J gene is TRBJ2-5, the V gene TRBV7-2; the match to TRBD1 covers 9 bases. This CDR3 is 16 amino acids long. Looked up from germline, CDR1 is SGHTA and CDR2 is FQGNSA. V dropped 5 bases and J dropped 1; count of bases not matched to a gene: 8. The CDR3 loop is CASSPSGTGIQETQYF. CDR3 DNA: TGTGCCAGCAGCCCCTCCGGGACAGGGATCCAAGAGACCCAGTACTTC.

The sample holds many counts of this clonotype. The chain links TRBV7-8 to TRBJ2-5; 14 bases are shared with TRBD2. CDR1 is SGHVS, CDR2 FQNEAQ, per germline. The CDR3 is 17 amino acids. With 5 bases clipped from V and 6 bases from J, the junction kept 11 bases outside the gene matches. CDR3 DNA sequence: TGTGCCAGCAGCCCAGAGACTAGCGGGAGGGCCGCGAAGACCCAGTACTTC. Amino acid sequence: CASSPETSGRAAKTQYF.

This clonotype was seen many times. The gene calls are TRBV11-2 and TRBJ2-5; 7 bases map to TRBD2. V lost 1 base and J lost 4; bases outside the gene matches: 3. The CDR3 has 14 residues. Germline V CDR1 and CDR2: SGHAT, FQNNGV. The CDR3 here is CASSLVAGGETQYF. The CDR3 DNA reads as TGTGCCAGCAGCTTAGTAGCGGGTGGAGAGACCCAGTACTTC.

This clonotype was seen at least ten times. The CDR3 coding sequence is TGTGCCAGCAGCCCCCCCGCTGGGGGGGAGTACTTC. As protein: CASSPPAGGEYF. J is TRBJ2-7 and V is TRBV28; 7 positions match TRBD2. V trimming: 6 bases; J trimming: 11 bases; junction bases outside the gene matches: 10. CDR3 size: 12 residues. Germline V gives CDR1 MDHEN, CDR2 SYDVKM.

This clonotype was detected many times. The genes are TRBV30 and TRBJ1-3; D possibly corresponds to TRBD1 (6 bases). Germline V lookup: CDR1 GTSNPN, CDR2 SVGIG (reference sequence). The CDR3 spans 16 residues. The germline V and J ends were trimmed by 2 bases and 0 bases, with 14 bases remaining between them. The CDR3 loop is CAWSFGQTNSGNTIYF. CDR3 DNA sequence: TGTGCCTGGAGTTTTGGACAGACAAACTCTGGAAACACCATATATTTT.

This clonotype showed up many times. The chain recombines TRBV6-5 with TRBJ1-2; the match to TRBD1 covers 7 bases. The CDR3 totals 15 residues. Germline V gene lookup returns CDR1 MNHEY and CDR2 SVGAGI. V shed 2 bases and J 0 bases; nucleotides not matched to a gene: 3. For the CDR3, the DNA is TGTGCCAGCAGTTACGTCACAGGGGCTAACTATGGCTACACCTTC. Translating gives CASSYVTGANYGYTF.

The chain combines TRBV12-3 or TRBV12-4 with TRBJ1-3; no clear D. V was shortened by 3 bases and J by 7 bases, with 4 bases between the two germline ends. The CDR3 is 11 residues long. Here the CDR3 DNA reads TGTGCCAGCAGTTTTGGCAACACCATATATTTT. This gives the protein CASSFGNTIYF.

This clonotype was counted at least ten times. V usage is TRBV20-1 and J usage is TRBJ2-5; D ambiguous. The CDR3 extends over 15 amino acids. Trimming left V 6 bases short and J 0 bases short, with 17 bases between. Germline V gene lookup returns CDR1 DFQATT and CDR2 SNEGSKA (reference sequence). DNA for the CDR3: TGCAGTGCCGTCCCGGGTGCACCGTACCAAGAGACCCAGTACTTC. Its protein is CSAVPGAPYQETQYF.

As concerns this clonotype: This may be a read error: a much more frequent sequence differs by one nucleotide. No conserved phenylalanine or tryptophan is present at the end of the CDR3, so a read error is the likely explanation. The chain uses TRBV7-9 and TRBJ2-5; a possible D gene is TRBD2 (6 bases). Germline assignment: CDR1 SEHNR and CDR2 FQNEAQ (reference sequence). V dropped 5 bases and J dropped 1 base, with 11 bases sitting between them. The length of the CDR3 is 14 residues. CDR3 residues: CASSVGGTQETQYC. The CDR3 nucleotides are TGTGCCAGCAGCGTAGGAGGGACCCAAGAGACCCAGTACTGC.